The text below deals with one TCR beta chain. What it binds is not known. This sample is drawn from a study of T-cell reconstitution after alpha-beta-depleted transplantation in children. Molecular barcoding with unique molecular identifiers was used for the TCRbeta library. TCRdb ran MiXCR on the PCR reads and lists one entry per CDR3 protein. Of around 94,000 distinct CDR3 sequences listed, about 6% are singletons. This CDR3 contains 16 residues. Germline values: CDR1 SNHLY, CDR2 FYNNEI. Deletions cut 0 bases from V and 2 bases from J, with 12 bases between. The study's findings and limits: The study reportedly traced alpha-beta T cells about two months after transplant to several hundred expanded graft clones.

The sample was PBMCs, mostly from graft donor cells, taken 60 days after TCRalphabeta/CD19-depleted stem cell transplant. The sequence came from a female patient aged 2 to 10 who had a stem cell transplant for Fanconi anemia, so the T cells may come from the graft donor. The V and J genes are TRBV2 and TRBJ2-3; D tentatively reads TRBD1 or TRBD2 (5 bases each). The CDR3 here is CASSEADWDHTDTQYF. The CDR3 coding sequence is TGTGCCAGCAGTGAAGCCGACTGGGACCACACAGATACGCAGTATTTT.